This T cell receptor beta chain was documented in a study of T cell changes during pregnancy in multiple sclerosis. TCRdb's copy holds only in-frame clones and misses some; the assay was immunoSEQ multiplex PCR. The table includes some 100,000 clones, roughly 92% detected once. The CDR3 loop spans 17 amino acids. Trimming at V came to 0 bases and at J to 3 bases, leaving 7 bases not matched to a gene. Germline CDR1 reads SGHRS; CDR2 reads YFSETQ. This clonotype was sampled from a female donor with multiple sclerosis, enrolled in a pregnancy study. Here the sequenced sample was peripheral blood, taken in the second trimester of pregnancy. This chain links TRBV5-1 with TRBJ1-3, with 9 bases aligning to TRBD1. The CDR3 protein is CASSLGPGTGSGNTIYF. The CDR3 region has the DNA TGCGCCAGCAGCTTGGGCCCCGGGACAGGGAGTGGAAACACCATATATTTT.